One and the same sample provided the 19 T cell receptor beta chains below, sequenced in a study of blood T cell repertoires in COVID-19. This table comes from immunoSEQ multiplex PCR, and its TCRdb copy is limited to in-frame clones, with some not included. The sample yields approximately 270,000 clones, 90% seen once. Material: PBMCs or T cells enriched from blood (not recorded which). The receptors here all came from a woman in her twenties or thirties with acute COVID-19.

This chain connects TRBV9 to TRBJ2-1; 12 positions agree with TRBD2. V lost 4 bases, J lost 5 bases, and 7 bases stayed unmatched. The CDR3 spans 16 residues. Germline V gene sequence: CDR1 SGDLS, CDR2 YYNGEE. CDR3 in DNA: TGTGCCAGCAGCATAGTAACTAGCGGGGGGAACAATGAGCAGTTCTTC. This codes for CASSIVTSGGNNEQFF.

The chain employs TRBV28 and TRBJ2-7, with a weak D call TRBD2 (5 bases). Per germline, CDR1 MDHEN and CDR2 SYDVKM. The CDR3 loop spans 14 amino acids. Trimming pared 6 bases from V and 3 bases from J, leaving 15 bases between. The CDR3 region has the DNA TGTGCCAGCAGACGGGATCCCCCCCACTACGAGCAGTACTTC. This translates into CASRRDPPHYEQYF.

CDR3 in amino acids: CASSLGSGTSGIGEQFF. The CDR3 nucleotides are TGTGCCAGCAGCCTTGGTTCCGGGACTAGCGGGATAGGGGAGCAGTTCTTC. V gene TRBV7-3 combines with J gene TRBJ2-1; 13 bases fit TRBD2. CDR1 SGHTA and CDR2 FQGTGA come from the germline V gene. The CDR3 has 17 amino acids. V was pared by 5 bases and J by 10 bases, with 14 bases of the junction left unmatched.

CDR3 region: CASSELQGHTTFYEQYF. DNA for the CDR3: TGTGCCAGCAGTGAACTTCAGGGCCACACCACCTTCTACGAGCAGTACTTC. The rearrangement joins TRBV6-1 to TRBJ2-7; tentatively, D is TRBD1 (5 bases). CDR1 and CDR2 (germline): MNHNS, SASEGT. Trimming shortened V by 2 bases and J by 3 bases, and 20 bases separated the two germline ends. This CDR3 is 17 amino acids long.

The sample holds a few counts of this clone. The CDR3 reads CASRSTGGTEAFF. The CDR3 DNA reads as TGTGCCAGCAGATCCACAGGGGGCACTGAAGCTTTCTTT. The genes are TRBV28 and TRBJ1-1; 8 positions match TRBD1. The CDR3 is 13 residues long. With 6 bases clipped from V and 4 bases from J, the junction kept 4 bases outside the gene matches. CDR1 is MDHEN and CDR2 is SYDVKM in the germline V gene.

The chain has TRBV14 and TRBJ1-5, with 7 positions matching TRBD1. The germline gives CDR1 SGHDN, CDR2 FVKESK. This CDR3 has 15 amino acids. V was clipped by 5 bases and J by 1 base; unmatched bases: 5. CDR3 bases: TGTGCCAGCAGCGAAGGGGGCGCGAGCAATCAGCCCCAGCATTTT. Translating gives CASSEGGASNQPQHF.

This sequence joins TRBV19 and TRBJ2-3; D not certain. V was pared by 3 bases and J by 8 bases, with 6 bases between. Germline V CDR1 and CDR2: LNHDA, SQIVND (reference sequence). The CDR3 consists of 11 residues. Here the CDR3 DNA reads TGTGCCAGTAGTATTGCAGGTACGCAGTATTTT. Amino acid sequence: CASSIAGTQYF. Full variable domain (rest looked up from reference TRBV19 and TRBJ2-3): DGGITQSPKYLFRKEGQNVTLSCEQNLNHDAMYWYRQDPGQGLRLIYYSQIVNDFQKGDIAEGYSVSREKKESFPLTVTSAQKNPTAFYLCASSIAGTQYFGPGTRLTVL.

This clone has only one observation. The chain recombines TRBV9 with TRBJ1-3; D may be TRBD1 (5 bases). CDR1 and CDR2 (germline): SGDLS, YYNGEE. The CDR3 has 14 residues. The ends were cut back, 4 bases at V and 3 bases at J, with 11 bases in the middle. CDR3 region: CASSSPGGGNTIYF. CDR3 DNA: TGTGCCAGCAGCTCCCCCGGGGGTGGAAACACCATATATTTT.

The rearrangement joins TRBV5-1 to TRBJ2-2; D gene uncertain. The V and J ends lost 0 bases and 2 bases respectively, with 11 bases between them. The CDR3 totals 16 residues. Germline V CDR1 and CDR2: SGHRS, YFSETQ. The chain's CDR3 is CASSLDPSENTGELFF. The CDR3 nucleotides read TGCGCCAGCAGCTTGGATCCCAGTGAAAACACCGGGGAGCTGTTTTTT.

V and J are TRBV11-2 and TRBJ2-7, with TRBD1 matching over 7 bases. The ends lost 0 bases at V and 2 bases at J; junction bases unmatched: 4. Germline V CDR1 and CDR2: SGHAT, FQNNGV. The CDR3 extends over 15 amino acids. In nucleotides, the CDR3 is TGTGCCAGCAGCTTAGACAGGGGGTGGCCCTACGAGCAGTACTTC. Its protein product is CASSLDRGWPYEQYF.

This clone was counted a single time. The chain combines TRBV27 with TRBJ2-7; D call uncertain. The germline CDR1 and CDR2 sequences are MNHEY and SMNVEV (reference sequence). Trimming pared 5 bases from V and 3 bases from J, leaving 11 bases between. This CDR3 is built from 13 residues. DNA of the CDR3: TGTGCCAGCAGTCCCCAGGCTGTCTACGAGCAGTACTTC. Translated: CASSPQAVYEQYF.

This chain links TRBV9 with TRBJ2-1, with 14 bases lining up with TRBD2. The germline CDR1 and CDR2 sequences are SGDLS and YYNGEE. CDR3 length: 17 amino acids. Trimming cost V 4 bases and J 9 bases; bases outside gene matches: 12. The CDR3 reads CASSPTGTSGRTGEQFF. CDR3 sequence (DNA): TGTGCCAGCAGCCCGACCGGGACTAGCGGGAGAACTGGTGAGCAGTTCTTC. Variable domain in full (rest from reference TRBV9 and TRBJ2-1): DSGVTQTPKHLITATGQRVTLRCSPRSGDLSVYWYQQSLDQGLQFLIQYYNGEERAKGNILERFSAQQFPDLHSELNLSSLELGDSALYFCASSPTGTSGRTGEQFFGPGTRLTVL.

V gene TRBV7-8 combines with J gene TRBJ2-7, with 7 bases lining up with TRBD2. Trimming cost V 5 bases and J 6 bases; bases outside gene matches: 13. The V gene's germline CDR1 is SGHVS and CDR2 FQNEAQ. There are 15 residues in the CDR3. CDR3 sequence reads: CASSPRSLGGSEQYF. The CDR3 bases are TGTGCCAGCAGCCCAAGGAGCCTAGGCGGGAGCGAGCAGTACTTC.

The chain recombines TRBV28 with TRBJ2-2, with 13 bases identical to TRBD2. V gave up 4 bases and J gave up 2 bases; unmatched junction bases: 10. Germline V CDR1 and CDR2: MDHEN, SYDVKM. The CDR3 spans 19 residues. The CDR3: CASSSGTSGIMFNTGELFF. CDR3 nucleotides: TGTGCCAGCAGTTCGGGGACTAGCGGGATAATGTTTAACACCGGGGAGCTGTTTTTT. The full variable domain, with the rest looked up from reference TRBV28 and TRBJ2-2, is DVKVTQSSRYLVKRTGEKVFLECVQDMDHENMFWYRQDPGLGLRLIYFSYDVKMKEKGDIPEGYSVSREKKERFSLILESASTNQTSMYLCASSSGTSGIMFNTGELFFGEGSRLTVL.

The chain employs TRBV3-1 (or the pseudogene TRBV3-2) and TRBJ2-3; TRBD2 aligns across 8 bases. The CDR3 runs to 15 residues. The junction had 9 bases not matched to a gene; V was cut back by 6 bases and J by 4 bases. Germline V gene sequence: CDR1 LGHDT, CDR2 YNNKEL (reference sequence). The CDR3, as DNA: TGTGCCAGCAGTCCTCGGGGGGGAGGACCAGATACGCAGTATTTT. Translation gives CASSPRGGGPDTQYF.

CDR3 sequence reads: CATSGLGQDEQYF. The DNA of the CDR3 is TGTGCCACCAGTGGGTTGGGGCAGGACGAGCAGTACTTC. This sequence joins TRBV24-1 and TRBJ2-7; TRBD1 is a possible D gene (5 bases). With 5 bases removed from V and 5 bases from J, the gap between germline ends came to 12 bases. This CDR3 has 13 amino acids. Germline V gene sequence: CDR1 KGHDR, CDR2 SFDVKD.

The V call is TRBV29-1, the J call TRBJ2-2; 9 nucleotides agree with TRBD1. V dropped 6 bases and J dropped 0; count of bases not matched to a gene: 5. CDR3 length equals 15 residues. Germline V CDR1 and CDR2: SQVTM, ANQGSEA. Written as DNA, the CDR3 is TGCAGCGTAACCGGGACAGGGCCGAACACCGGGGAGCTGTTTTTT. Its translation: CSVTGTGPNTGELFF.

The rearrangement uses TRBV19 and TRBJ2-1, with D unclear. This CDR3 comprises 15 residues. Germline V gene sequence: CDR1 LNHDA, CDR2 SQIVND (reference sequence). Trimming pared 3 bases from V and 8 bases from J, leaving 17 bases between. The CDR3 reads CASSMRASTADEQFF. CDR3 nucleotide sequence: TGTGCCAGTAGTATGAGAGCGTCCACCGCCGATGAGCAGTTCTTC.

The chain has TRBV10-3 and TRBJ2-1; 9 bases match TRBD1. Germline V gene data show CDR1 as ENHRY and CDR2 as SYGVKD. V dropped 5 bases and J dropped 8; count of bases not matched to a gene: 13. The CDR3 length is 16 residues. CDR3 in amino acids: CAISITGGEAGYEQFF. CDR3 DNA sequence: TGTGCCATCAGTATAACAGGGGGCGAAGCGGGTTATGAGCAGTTCTTC.